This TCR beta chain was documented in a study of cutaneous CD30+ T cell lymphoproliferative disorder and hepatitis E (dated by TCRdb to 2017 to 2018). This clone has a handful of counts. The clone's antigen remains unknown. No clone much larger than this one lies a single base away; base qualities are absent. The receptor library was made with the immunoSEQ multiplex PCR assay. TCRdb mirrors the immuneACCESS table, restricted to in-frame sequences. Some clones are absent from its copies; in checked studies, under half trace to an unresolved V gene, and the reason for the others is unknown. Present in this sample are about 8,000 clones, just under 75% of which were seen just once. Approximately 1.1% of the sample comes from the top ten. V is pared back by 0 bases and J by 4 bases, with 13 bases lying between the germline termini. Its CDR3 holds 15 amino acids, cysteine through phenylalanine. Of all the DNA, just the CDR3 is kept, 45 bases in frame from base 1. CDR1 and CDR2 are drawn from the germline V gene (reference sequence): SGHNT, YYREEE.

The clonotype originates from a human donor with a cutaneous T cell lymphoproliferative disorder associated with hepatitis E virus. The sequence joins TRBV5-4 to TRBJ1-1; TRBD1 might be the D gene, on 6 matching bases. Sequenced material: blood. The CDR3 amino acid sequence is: CASSLVKGGSTEAFF. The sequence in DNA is TGTGCCAGCAGCTTGGTAAAAGGGGGAAGCACTGAAGCTTTCTTT.